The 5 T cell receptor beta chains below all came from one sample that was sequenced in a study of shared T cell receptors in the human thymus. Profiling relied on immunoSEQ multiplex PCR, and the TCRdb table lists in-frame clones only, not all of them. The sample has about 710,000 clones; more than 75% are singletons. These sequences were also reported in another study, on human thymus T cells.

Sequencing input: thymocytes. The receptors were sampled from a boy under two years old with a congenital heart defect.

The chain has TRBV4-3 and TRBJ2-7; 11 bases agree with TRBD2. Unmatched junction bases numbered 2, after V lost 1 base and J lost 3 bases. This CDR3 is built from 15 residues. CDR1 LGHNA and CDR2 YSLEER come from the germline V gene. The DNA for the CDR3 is TGCGCCAGCAGCCAAGCCGGGACTAGCGGCTACGAGCAGTACTTC. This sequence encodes CASSQAGTSGYEQYF.

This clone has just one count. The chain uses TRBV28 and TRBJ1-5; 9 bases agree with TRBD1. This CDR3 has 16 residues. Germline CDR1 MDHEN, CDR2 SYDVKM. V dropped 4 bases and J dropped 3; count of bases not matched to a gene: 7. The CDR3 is CASSSSGQGNNQPQHF. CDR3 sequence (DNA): TGTGCCAGCAGTTCCTCAGGACAGGGGAACAATCAGCCCCAGCATTTT.

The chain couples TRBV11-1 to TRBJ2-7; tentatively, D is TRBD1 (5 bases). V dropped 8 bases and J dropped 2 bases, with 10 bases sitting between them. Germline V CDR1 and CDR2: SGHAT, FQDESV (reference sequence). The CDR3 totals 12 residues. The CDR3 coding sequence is TGTGCCAGCCAGGGCACCGCCTACGAGCAGTACTTC. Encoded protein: CASQGTAYEQYF.

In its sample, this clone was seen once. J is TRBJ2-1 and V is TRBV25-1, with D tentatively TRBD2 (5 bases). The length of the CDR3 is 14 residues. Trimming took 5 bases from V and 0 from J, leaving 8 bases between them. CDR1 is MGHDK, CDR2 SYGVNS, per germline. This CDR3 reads CASSTGSSYNEQFF. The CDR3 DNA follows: TGTGCCAGCAGTACTGGGAGCTCCTACAATGAGCAGTTCTTC.

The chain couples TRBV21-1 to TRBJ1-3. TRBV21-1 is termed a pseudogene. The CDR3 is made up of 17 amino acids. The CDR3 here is CASSKTPYGGSGNTIYF. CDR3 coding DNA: TGTGCCAGCAGCAAAACCCCTTACGGGGGCTCTGGAAACACCATATATTTT.